This T cell receptor (beta chain) is drawn from a study of T-cell reconstitution after alpha-beta-depleted transplantation in children. Study-level findings and limits: Some patients' high day-60 TCRbeta diversity was traced to surviving recipient T cells and thymic progenitors.

A note on this clonotype: The antigen remains undetermined.

The CDR3 is 12 amino acids. The germline V and J ends were trimmed by 8 bases and 4 bases, with 9 bases remaining between them. A TCRbeta library incorporating unique molecular identifiers was prepared. TCRdb redid the calling of the PCR reads with MiXCR, one entry per CDR3 protein. Found here are hundreds of thousands of distinct CDR3 sequences, about 17% of them singletons; the top ten hold under 30%. The receptor comes from a boy under two years old who had a stem cell transplant for Wiskott-Aldrich syndrome, so the T cells may come from the graft donor. The rearrangement links TRBV12-3 or TRBV12-4 to TRBJ2-1; no firm D call. The source was PBMCs, mostly from graft donor cells, collected 360 days after TCRalphabeta/CD19-depleted stem cell transplant. CDR3: CASCRIYNEQFF. In nucleotides, the CDR3 is TGTGCCAGCTGCAGGATTTACAATGAGCAGTTCTTC.